This T cell receptor (beta chain) was identified in a study of blood T cell repertoires in COVID-19. Study at large: COVID-19 samples from acute and convalescent phases originated in the United States, Italy and Spain. PBMCs, B-cell-depleted T cells, or T cells provided the cDNA or gDNA that made up the material.

This clone came up once. Per the study methods: Reference gene primer amplification in the assay estimated nucleated cell counts. TCRdb's table, derived via immunoSEQ multiplex PCR, lists solely in-frame clones and lacks some. V and J calls plus clone size are reproduced from that table; the DNA served to infer D and trimming. The table has tens of thousands of clones, roughly four fifths seen once. This CDR3 is built from 15 residues. V lost 7 bases and J 0 bases, leaving 14 bases between the germline ends. Germline CDR1 is MNHEY and CDR2 is SVGAGI. Sequencing was performed on peripheral blood. The chain carries TRBV6-5 and TRBJ2-3; a weak D match, TRBD1 (5 bases). The TCR was taken from a man between 65 and 85 years old with active or convalescent COVID-19. In nucleotides, the CDR3 is TGTGCCAGCATATTAGTATGGGGCAGCACAGATACGCAGTATTTT. Encoded protein: CASILVWGSTDTQYF.